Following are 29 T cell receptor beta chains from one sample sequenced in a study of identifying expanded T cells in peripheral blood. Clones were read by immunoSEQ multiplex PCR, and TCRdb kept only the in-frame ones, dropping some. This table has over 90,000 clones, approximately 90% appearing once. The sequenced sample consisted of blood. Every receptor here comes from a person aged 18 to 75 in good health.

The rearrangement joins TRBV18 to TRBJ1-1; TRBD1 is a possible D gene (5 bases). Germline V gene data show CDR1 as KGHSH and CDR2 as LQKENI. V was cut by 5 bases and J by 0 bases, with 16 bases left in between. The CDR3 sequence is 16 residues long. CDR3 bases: TGTGCCAGCTCAGGCGCGGGGCTAACCATGAACACTGAAGCTTTCTTT. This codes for CASSGAGLTMNTEAFF.

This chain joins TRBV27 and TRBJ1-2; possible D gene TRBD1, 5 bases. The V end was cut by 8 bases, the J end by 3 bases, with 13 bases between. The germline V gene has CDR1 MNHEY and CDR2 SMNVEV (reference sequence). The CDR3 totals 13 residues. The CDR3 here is CASGPVTDYGYTF. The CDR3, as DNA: TGTGCCAGCGGGCCGGTGACAGACTATGGCTACACCTTC.

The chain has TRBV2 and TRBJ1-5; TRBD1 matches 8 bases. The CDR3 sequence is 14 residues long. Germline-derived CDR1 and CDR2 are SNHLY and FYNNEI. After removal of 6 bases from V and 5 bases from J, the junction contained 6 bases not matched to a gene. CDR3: CASSTRQGHQPQHF. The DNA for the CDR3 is TGTGCCAGCAGCACCCGACAGGGGCATCAGCCCCAGCATTTT.

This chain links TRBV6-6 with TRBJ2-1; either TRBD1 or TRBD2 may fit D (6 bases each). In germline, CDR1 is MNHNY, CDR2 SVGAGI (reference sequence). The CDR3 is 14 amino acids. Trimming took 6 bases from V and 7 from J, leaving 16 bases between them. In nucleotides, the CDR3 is TGTGCCAGCAGATTTCCGGGGGCCCGGAATGAGCAGTTCTTC. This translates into CASRFPGARNEQFF.

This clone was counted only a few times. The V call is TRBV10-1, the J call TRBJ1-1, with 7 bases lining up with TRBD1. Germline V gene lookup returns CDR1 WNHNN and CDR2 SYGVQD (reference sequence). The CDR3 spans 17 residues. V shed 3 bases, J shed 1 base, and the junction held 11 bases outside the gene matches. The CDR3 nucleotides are TGCGCCAGCAGTGATCTCGATCCCGGGACAGCGAACACTGAAGCTTTCTTT. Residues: CASSDLDPGTANTEAFF.

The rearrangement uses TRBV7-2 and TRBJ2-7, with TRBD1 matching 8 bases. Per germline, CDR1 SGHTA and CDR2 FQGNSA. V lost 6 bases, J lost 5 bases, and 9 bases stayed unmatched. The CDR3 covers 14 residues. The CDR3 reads CASSERTGRNEQYF. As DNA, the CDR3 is TGTGCCAGCAGTGAACGGACAGGGCGGAACGAGCAGTACTTC. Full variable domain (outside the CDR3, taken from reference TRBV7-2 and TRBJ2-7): GAGVSQSPSNKVTEKGKDVELRCDPISGHTALYWYRQSLGQGLEFLIYFQGNSAPDKSGLPSDRFSAERTGGSVSTLTIQRTQQEDSAVYLCASSERTGRNEQYFGPGTRLTVT.

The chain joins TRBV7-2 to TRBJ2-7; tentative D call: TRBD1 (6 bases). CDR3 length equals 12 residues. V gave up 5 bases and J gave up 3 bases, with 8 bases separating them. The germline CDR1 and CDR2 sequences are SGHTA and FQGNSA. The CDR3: CASSQQGYEQYF. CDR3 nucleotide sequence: TGTGCCAGCAGCCAACAGGGCTACGAGCAGTACTTC.

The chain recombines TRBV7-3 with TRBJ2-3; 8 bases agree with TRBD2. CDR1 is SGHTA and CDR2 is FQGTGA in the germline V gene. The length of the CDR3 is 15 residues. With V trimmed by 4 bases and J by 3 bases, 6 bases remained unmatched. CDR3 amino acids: CASSSRGAATDTQYF. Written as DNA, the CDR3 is TGTGCCAGCAGCTCGCGGGGGGCTGCGACAGATACGCAGTATTTT.

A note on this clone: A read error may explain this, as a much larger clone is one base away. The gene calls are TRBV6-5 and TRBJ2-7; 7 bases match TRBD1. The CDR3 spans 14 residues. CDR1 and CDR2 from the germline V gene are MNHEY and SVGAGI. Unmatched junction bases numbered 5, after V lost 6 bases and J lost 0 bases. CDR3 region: CASSPDRASYEQYF. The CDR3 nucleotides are TGTGCCAGCAGCCCCGACAGGGCCTCCTACGAGCAGTACTTC.

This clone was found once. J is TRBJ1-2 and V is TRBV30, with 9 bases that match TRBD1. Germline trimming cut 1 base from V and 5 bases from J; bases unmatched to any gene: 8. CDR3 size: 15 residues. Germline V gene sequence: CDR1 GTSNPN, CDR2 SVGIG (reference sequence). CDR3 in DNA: TGTGCCTGGAGTGCCTCCGGGACAGGGATATATGGCTACACCTTC. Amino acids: CAWSASGTGIYGYTF.

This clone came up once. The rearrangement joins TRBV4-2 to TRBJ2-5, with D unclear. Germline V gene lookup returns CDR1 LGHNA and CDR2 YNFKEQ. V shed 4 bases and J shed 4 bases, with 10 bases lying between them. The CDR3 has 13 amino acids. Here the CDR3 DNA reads TGTGCCAGCAGCCGAGTCAGTATAGAGACCCAGTACTTC. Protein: CASSRVSIETQYF.

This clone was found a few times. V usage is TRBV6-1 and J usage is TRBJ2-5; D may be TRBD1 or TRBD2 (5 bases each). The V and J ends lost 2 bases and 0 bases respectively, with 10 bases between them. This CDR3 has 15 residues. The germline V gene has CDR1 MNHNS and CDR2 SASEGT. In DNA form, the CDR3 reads TGTGCCAGCAGTGAACAGGGACGGGACCAAGAGACCCAGTACTTC. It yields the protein CASSEQGRDQETQYF.

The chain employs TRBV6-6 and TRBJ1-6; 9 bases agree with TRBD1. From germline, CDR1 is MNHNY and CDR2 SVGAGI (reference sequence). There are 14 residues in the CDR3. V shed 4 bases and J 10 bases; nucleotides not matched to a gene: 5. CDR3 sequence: CASSSDRGRSPLHF. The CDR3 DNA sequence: TGTGCCAGCAGTTCGGACAGGGGTCGCTCACCCCTCCACTTT.

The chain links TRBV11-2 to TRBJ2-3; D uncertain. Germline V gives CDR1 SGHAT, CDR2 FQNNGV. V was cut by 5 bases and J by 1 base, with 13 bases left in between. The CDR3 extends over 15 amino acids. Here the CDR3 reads CASSPKSKRTDTQYF. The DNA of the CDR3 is TGTGCCAGCAGCCCCAAATCGAAACGCACAGATACGCAGTATTTT.

CDR3: CASSLVPGAGYEQYF. The CDR3 DNA sequence: TGTGCCAGCAGCTTGGTCCCGGGGGCGGGGTACGAGCAGTACTTC. The chain is built from TRBV5-6 and TRBJ2-7; D possibly matches TRBD1 or TRBD2 (6 bases each). V lost 0 bases and J 4 bases, leaving 14 bases between the germline ends. The CDR3 loop spans 15 amino acids. Germline assignment: CDR1 SGHDT and CDR2 YYEEEE.

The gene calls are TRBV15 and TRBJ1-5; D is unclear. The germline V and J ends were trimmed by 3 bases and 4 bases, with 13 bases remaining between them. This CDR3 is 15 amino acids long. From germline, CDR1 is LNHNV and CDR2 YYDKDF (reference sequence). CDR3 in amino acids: CATSRNGDSNQPQHF. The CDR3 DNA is TGTGCCACCAGCAGGAATGGGGATTCTAATCAGCCCCAGCATTTT.

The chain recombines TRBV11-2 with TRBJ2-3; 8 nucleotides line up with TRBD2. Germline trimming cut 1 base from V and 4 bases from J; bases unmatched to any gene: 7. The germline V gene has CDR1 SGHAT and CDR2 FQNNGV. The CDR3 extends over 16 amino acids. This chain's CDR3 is CASSLGSGGGPDTQYF. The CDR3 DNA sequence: TGTGCCAGCAGCTTAGGAAGCGGGGGAGGCCCAGATACGCAGTATTTT.

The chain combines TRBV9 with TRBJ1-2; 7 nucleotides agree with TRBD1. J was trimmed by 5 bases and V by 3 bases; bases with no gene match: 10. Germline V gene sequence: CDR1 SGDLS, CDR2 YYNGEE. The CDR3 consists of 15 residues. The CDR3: CASSARMGQTYGYTF. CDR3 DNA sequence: TGTGCCAGCAGCGCGCGCATGGGACAGACTTATGGCTACACCTTC.

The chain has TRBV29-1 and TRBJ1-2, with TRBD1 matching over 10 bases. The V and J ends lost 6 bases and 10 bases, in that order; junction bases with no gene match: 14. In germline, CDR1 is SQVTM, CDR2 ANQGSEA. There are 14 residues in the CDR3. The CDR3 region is CSVLTPGQGFHYTF. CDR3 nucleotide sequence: TGCAGCGTCCTCACACCGGGACAGGGGTTCCACTACACCTTC.

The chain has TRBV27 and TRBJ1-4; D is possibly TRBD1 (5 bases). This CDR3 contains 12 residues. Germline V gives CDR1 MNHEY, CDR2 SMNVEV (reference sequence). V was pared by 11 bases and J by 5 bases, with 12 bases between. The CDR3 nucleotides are TGTGCCCCAGGGAGCGAGAATGAAAAACTGTTTTTT. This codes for CAPGSENEKLFF.

The CDR3 here is CASSLAQISGANVLTF. Written as DNA, the CDR3 is TGTGCCAGCAGCTTGGCCCAGATCTCTGGGGCCAACGTCCTGACTTTC. The V and J genes are TRBV5-4 and TRBJ2-6; D is unresolved. The CDR3 runs 16 residues. Germline CDR1 SGHNT, CDR2 YYREEE (reference sequence). V lost 0 bases to trimming and J lost 0 bases, with 7 bases between them.

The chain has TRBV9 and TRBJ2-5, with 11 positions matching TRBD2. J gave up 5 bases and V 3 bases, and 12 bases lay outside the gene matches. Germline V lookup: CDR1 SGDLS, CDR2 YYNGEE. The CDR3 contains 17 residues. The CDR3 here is CASSDTIAGGREETQYF. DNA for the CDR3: TGTGCCAGCAGCGATACTATAGCGGGAGGGAGAGAGGAGACCCAGTACTTC.

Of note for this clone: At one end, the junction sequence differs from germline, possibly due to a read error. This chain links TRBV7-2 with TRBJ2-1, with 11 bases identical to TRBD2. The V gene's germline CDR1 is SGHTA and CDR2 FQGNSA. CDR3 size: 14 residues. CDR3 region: CASRLAGGLNEQFF. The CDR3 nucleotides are TGTGCCAGCAGGTTAGCGGGGGGGCTCAATGAGCAGTTCTTC. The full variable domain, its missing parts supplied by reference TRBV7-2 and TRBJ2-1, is GAGVSQSPSNKVTEKGKDVELRCDPISGHTALYWYRQSLGQGLEFLIYFQGNSAPDKSGLPSDRFSAERTGGSVSTLTIQRTQQEDSAVYLCASRLAGGLNEQFFGPGTRLTVL.

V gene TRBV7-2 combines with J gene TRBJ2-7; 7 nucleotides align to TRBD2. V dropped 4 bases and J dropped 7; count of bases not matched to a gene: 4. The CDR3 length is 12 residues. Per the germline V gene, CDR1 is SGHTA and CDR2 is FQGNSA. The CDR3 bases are TGTGCCAGCAGCTCCCCCGGGGGGGAGCAGTACTTC. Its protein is CASSSPGGEQYF.

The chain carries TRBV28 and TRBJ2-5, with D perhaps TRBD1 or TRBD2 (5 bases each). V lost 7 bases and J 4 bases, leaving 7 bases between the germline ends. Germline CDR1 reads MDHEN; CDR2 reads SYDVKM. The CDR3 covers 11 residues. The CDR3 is CASMRGETQYF. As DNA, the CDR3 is TGTGCCAGCATGAGGGGAGAGACCCAGTACTTC.

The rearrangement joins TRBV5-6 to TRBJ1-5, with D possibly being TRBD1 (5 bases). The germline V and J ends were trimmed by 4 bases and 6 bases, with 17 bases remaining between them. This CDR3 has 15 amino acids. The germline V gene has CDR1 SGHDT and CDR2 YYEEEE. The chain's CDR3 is CASSTSTSGGQPQHF. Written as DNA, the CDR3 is TGTGCCAGCAGCACTAGTACCTCCGGGGGTCAGCCCCAGCATTTT.

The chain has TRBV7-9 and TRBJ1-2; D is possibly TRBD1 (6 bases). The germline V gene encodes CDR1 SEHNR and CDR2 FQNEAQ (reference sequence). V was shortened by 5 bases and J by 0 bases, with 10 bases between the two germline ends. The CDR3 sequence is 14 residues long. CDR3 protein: CASSVQGSNYGYTF. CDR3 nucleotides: TGTGCCAGCAGCGTTCAGGGGTCTAACTATGGCTACACCTTC.

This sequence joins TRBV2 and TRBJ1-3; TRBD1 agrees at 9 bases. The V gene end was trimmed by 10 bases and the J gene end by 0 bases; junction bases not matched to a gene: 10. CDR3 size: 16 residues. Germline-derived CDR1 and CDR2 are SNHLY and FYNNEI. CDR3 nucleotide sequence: TGTGCCACCAACTCCGGGACAGGGAGCTCTGGAAACACCATATATTTT. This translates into CATNSGTGSSGNTIYF.

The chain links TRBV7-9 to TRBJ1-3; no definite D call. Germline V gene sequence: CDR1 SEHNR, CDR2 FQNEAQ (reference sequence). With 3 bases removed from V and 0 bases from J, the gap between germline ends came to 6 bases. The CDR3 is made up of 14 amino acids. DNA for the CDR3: TGTGCCAGCAGCTTCGAAGGCTCTGGAAACACCATATATTTT. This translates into CASSFEGSGNTIYF.